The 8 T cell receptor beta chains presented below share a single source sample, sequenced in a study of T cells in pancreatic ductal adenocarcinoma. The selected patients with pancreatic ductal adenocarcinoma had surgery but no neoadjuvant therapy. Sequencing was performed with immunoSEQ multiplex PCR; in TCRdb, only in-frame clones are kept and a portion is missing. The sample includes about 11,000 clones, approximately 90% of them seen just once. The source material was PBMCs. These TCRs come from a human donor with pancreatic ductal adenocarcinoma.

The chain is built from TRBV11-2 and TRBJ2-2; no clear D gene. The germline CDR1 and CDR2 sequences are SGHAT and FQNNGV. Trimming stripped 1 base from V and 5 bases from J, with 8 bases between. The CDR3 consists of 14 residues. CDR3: CASSLGTLTGELFF. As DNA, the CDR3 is TGTGCCAGCAGCTTAGGGACCCTTACCGGGGAGCTGTTTTTT.

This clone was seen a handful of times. In DNA, the CDR3 is TGTGCCAGCAGCCAAGATGGGACAGGAGGTTCAGATACGCAGTATTTT. This codes for CASSQDGTGGSDTQYF. The chain couples TRBV4-2 to TRBJ2-3; 8 nucleotides agree with TRBD1. Germline values: CDR1 LGHNA, CDR2 YNFKEQ. This CDR3 has 16 residues. Trimming took 0 bases from V and 4 from J; bases not matched to a gene: 6.

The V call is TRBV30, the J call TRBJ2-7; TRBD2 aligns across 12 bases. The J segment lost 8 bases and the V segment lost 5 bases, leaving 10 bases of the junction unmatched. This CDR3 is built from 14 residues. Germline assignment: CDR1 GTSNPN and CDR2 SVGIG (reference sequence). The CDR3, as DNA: TGTGCCTGGGCCGGGACTAGCGGGCCCAGCCAGCAGTACTTC. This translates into CAWAGTSGPSQQYF.

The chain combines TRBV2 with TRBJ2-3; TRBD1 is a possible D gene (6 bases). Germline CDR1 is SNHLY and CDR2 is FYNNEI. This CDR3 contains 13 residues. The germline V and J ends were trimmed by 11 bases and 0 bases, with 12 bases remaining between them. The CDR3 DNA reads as TGTGCCGTACAGGGTTCTAGCACAGATACGCAGTATTTT. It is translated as CAVQGSSTDTQYF.

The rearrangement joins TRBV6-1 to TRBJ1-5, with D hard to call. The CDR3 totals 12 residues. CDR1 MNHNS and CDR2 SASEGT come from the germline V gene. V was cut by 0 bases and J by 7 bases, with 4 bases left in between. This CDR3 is CASSEARQPQHF. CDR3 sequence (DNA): TGTGCCAGCAGTGAAGCGCGGCAGCCCCAGCATTTT.

CDR3 bases: TGTGCCAGCAGCCGGGTCTTAACTGAAAAACTGTTTTTT. This encodes CASSRVLTEKLFF. The rearrangement links TRBV6-5 to TRBJ1-4; D unclear. The germline CDR1 and CDR2 sequences are MNHEY and SVGAGI. CDR3 length: 13 residues. Trimming left V 6 bases short and J 7 bases short, with 12 bases between.

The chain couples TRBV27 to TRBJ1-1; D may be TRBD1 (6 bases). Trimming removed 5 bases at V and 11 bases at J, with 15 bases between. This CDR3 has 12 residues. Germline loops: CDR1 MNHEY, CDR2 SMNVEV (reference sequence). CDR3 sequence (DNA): TGTGCCAGCAGTCAAAACAGGGCAGAGGCTTTCTTT. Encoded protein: CASSQNRAEAFF.

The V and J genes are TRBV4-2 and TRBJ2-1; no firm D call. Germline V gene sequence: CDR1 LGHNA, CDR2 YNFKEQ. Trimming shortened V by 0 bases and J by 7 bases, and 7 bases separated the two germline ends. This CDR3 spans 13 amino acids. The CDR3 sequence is CASSQDGLNEQFF. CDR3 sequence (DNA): TGTGCCAGCAGCCAAGATGGGCTGAATGAGCAGTTCTTC.